This record covers a single T cell receptor (beta chain). Its antigen is still unknown. The data derive from a study of cytomegalovirus exposure and HLA in healthy donors. General study findings and limits: Information on immune exposure was restricted to one variable (CMV serostatus). Accurate prediction of most subjects' HLA-A and HLA-B alleles from TCR beta sequences was reported.

The study ran its PCR with 60 Vbeta and 13 Jbeta primers. The method was immunoSEQ multiplex PCR; TCRdb's version includes in-frame clones alone and lacks a portion of them. The sample has about 88,000 clones; about 87% are singletons. Material for sequencing was PBMCs. This sequence was found in a man aged 18 to 30 in good health and CMV-seronegative.

This CDR3 reads CASSLRGGALSSTNYGYTF. DNA of the CDR3: TGCGCCAGCAGCCTTCGAGGGGGGGCTCTTAGTTCCACCAACTATGGCTACACCTTC. V usage is TRBV5-1 and J usage is TRBJ1-2; TRBD1 is a possible D gene (6 bases). Germline values: CDR1 SGHRS, CDR2 YFSETQ. Trimming pared 4 bases from V and 2 bases from J, leaving 27 bases between. CDR3 length: 19 residues.